Given below is one TCR beta chain in context. Its antigen is as yet unknown. Germline and genes: mouse. Markers including CD4, CD8alpha, NKG2D and NKG2ACE guided sorting of pooled cutaneous lymph node cells. The sample belongs to a study of CD8+ T cells in alopecia areata. Study-level background: 7-10-week-old female C3H/HeJ mice were grafted with skin from spontaneously alopecic roughly 6-12-month-old C3H/HeJ graft donors. Points from the study as a whole: Resident alphabeta T-cell populations of normal skin are likewise subject to sequencing in scalp samples.

As the sequencing template, cDNA was produced by extracting RNA and reverse transcribing it. The table came from immunoSEQ multiplex PCR; TCRdb's copy has only in-frame clones and leaves some out. This sample includes 250,000 or so clones with no singletons; its ten biggest clones take up about 1.2%. This receptor was obtained from a C3H/HeJ mouse with alopecia areata. This line is of MHC haplotype H2-k. Sequenced material: CD4+ T cells sorted from a lymph node.

CDR3 residues: CASSQPGLGGSYAEQFF. CDR3 DNA, as far as it was read: TGTGCCAGCAGCCAACCGGGACTGGGGGGATCCTATGCT. The chain carries TRBV5 and TRBJ2-1, with 12 nucleotides matching TRBD2. The read falls 4 residues short of the CDR3 end, and the missing part is taken from the germline J gene. CDR3 length equals 17 residues. Germline assignment: CDR1 LGHNA and CDR2 YNLKQL (reference sequence). V dropped 2 bases and J dropped 3; count of bases not matched to a gene: 5.